This TCR beta chain originates from a study of shared clonotypes between healthy human individuals. Study conclusions and caveats: Naive CD4 clonotype sharing across a handful of donors was roughly 5%. In contrast to clonotypes shared by all four donors, non-shared clonotypes had lower generation probabilities.

Sequencing used immunoSEQ multiplex PCR; TCRdb keeps in-frame clones, though not all of them. This repertoire shows 2.3 million or so clones, 93% found once; its top ten account for under 0.45%. Points on this clone: Its specificity is not known.

Germline V gene data show CDR1 as SGHRS and CDR2 as YFSETQ. Trimming cost V 6 bases and J 6 bases; bases outside gene matches: 12. The CDR3 contains 16 residues. V and J are TRBV5-1 and TRBJ2-2; TRBD1 aligns across 9 bases. Sequenced sample: naive CD4+ T cells from PBMCs. The sample's subset: CD45RA+ positively selected. This TCR was recovered from a man between 18 and 35 years old in good health. Some clones in this sample may be carry-over from other donors' samples. DNA for the CDR3: TGCGCCAGCATGCCACAGGGGGCTCTAGTCGCCGGGGAGCTGTTTTTT. It is translated as CASMPQGALVAGELFF.